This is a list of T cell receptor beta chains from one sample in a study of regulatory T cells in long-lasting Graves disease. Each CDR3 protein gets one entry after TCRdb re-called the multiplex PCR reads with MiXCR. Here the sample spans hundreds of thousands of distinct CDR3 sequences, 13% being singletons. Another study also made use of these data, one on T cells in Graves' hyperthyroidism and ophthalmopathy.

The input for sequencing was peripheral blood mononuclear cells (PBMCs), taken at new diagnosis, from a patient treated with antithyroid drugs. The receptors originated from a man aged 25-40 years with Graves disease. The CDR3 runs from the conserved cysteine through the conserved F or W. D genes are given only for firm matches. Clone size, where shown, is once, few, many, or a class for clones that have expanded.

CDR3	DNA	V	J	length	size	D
CASGEGGLSIGNQPQHF	TGTGCCAGCGGGGAGGGGGGGCTGAGTATTGGCAATCAGCCCCAGCATTTT	TRBV25-1	TRBJ1-5	17	many	.
CASSVGQGTEQYF	TGTGCCAGCAGCGTGGGACAGGGCACCGAGCAGTACTTC	TRBV9	TRBJ2-7	13	many	TRBD1
CSARPTATHEKLVF	TGCAGTGCTAGGCCGACAGCAACCCATGAAAAACTGGTTTTT	TRBV20-1	TRBJ1-4	14	few	.
CASLDRGEEKLFF	TGTGCCAGCTTGGACAGGGGTGAAGAAAAACTGTTTTTT	TRBV15	TRBJ1-4	13	many	TRBD1
CSAFKGGSAYEQYF	TGCAGTGCTTTTAAGGGGGGGAGTGCCTACGAGCAGTACTTC	TRBV20-1	TRBJ2-7	14	.	.
CASSPSGHRANEQFF	TGTGCCAGCAGCCCTTCGGGCCATAGGGCCAATGAGCAGTTCTTC	TRBV6-2/TRBV6-3	TRBJ2-1	15	.	.
CASSTSTWPREDEQFF	TGTGCCAGCAGTACATCGACATGGCCTAGGGAGGATGAGCAGTTCTTC	TRBV6-1	TRBJ2-1	16	.	.
CSARTSMNTEAFF	TGCAGTGCTAGGACAAGTATGAACACTGAAGCTTTCTTT	TRBV20-1	TRBJ1-1	13	many	.
CASSEARGVNTEAFF	TGCGCCAGCAGTGAGGCCCGGGGGGTGAACACTGAAGCTTTCTTT	TRBV10-2	TRBJ1-1	15	many	.
CASSLQGALPNYGYTF	TGTGCCAGCAGCTTACAGGGGGCCCTGCCTAACTATGGCTACACCTTC	TRBV7-9	TRBJ1-2	16	many	TRBD1
CRIRGRLAGGLHEQYF	TGCAGAATACGCGGCCGCTTAGCGGGAGGGCTTCACGAGCAGTACTTC	TRBV20-1	TRBJ2-7	16	many	TRBD2
CASGQGATDTQYF	TGTGCCAGCGGACAGGGGGCCACAGATACGCAGTATTTT	TRBV12-3/TRBV12-4	TRBJ2-3	13	many	TRBD1
CASSREVPREQYF	TGTGCCAGCAGCAGGGAAGTCCCGCGAGAGCAGTACTTC	TRBV6-1	TRBJ2-7	13	few	.
CSARENRPGDGYGYTF	TGCAGTGCTAGAGAGAATAGGCCAGGGGACGGCTATGGCTACACCTTC	TRBV20-1	TRBJ1-2	16	many	.
CASSPLTGADGDQHF	TGTGCCAGCTCACCGTTGACAGGGGCCGATGGTGACCAGCACTTC	TRBV18	TRBJ2-5	15	.	TRBD1
CACGQGALAGELFF	TGTGCCTGCGGACAGGGGGCGCTTGCCGGGGAGCTGTTTTTT	TRBV30	TRBJ2-2	14	many	TRBD1
CASSTPPGYELFF	TGTGCCAGCAGCACCCCCCCAGGGTACGAGCTGTTTTTT	TRBV5-6	TRBJ1-4	13	.	.
CASSLELAGYNEQFF	TGTGCCAGCAGCTTAGAATTAGCGGGATACAATGAGCAGTTCTTC	TRBV7-2	TRBJ2-1	15	many	TRBD2
CASSPGGSNQPQHF	TGTGCCAGCTCACCGGGGGGGAGCAATCAGCCCCAGCATTTT	TRBV18	TRBJ1-5	14	many	.
CASSLGEGQPQHF	TGTGCCAGCTCACTCGGAGAAGGTCAGCCCCAGCATTTT	TRBV18	TRBJ1-5	13	many	.
CASGLSGWDTKGNQPQHF	TGTGCTAGTGGTTTGAGCGGATGGGACACCAAGGGCAATCAGCCCCAGCATTTT	TRBV12-5	TRBJ1-5	18	many	.
CASSLSSRPHYGYTF	TGTGCCAGCAGCTTAAGTTCCAGGCCTCACTATGGCTACACCTTC	TRBV7-9	TRBJ1-2	15	.	.
CASSRRGWAGGNTGELFF	TGTGCCAGCAGCCGCCGGGGCTGGGCCGGTGGGAACACCGGGGAGCTGTTTTTT	TRBV2	TRBJ2-2	18	many	.
CASSEAVAGAGEQYF	TGTGCCAGCAGTGAAGCCGTAGCGGGAGCCGGTGAGCAGTACTTC	TRBV2	TRBJ2-7	15	many	TRBD2
CASSSLLSRTEAFF	TGTGCCAGCAGTTCCCTCCTCTCGAGAACTGAAGCTTTCTTT	TRBV12-3/TRBV12-4	TRBJ1-1	14	many	.
CASQLAATDTQYF	TGTGCCAGTCAACTAGCGGCCACAGATACGCAGTATTTT	TRBV19	TRBJ2-3	13	few	TRBD2